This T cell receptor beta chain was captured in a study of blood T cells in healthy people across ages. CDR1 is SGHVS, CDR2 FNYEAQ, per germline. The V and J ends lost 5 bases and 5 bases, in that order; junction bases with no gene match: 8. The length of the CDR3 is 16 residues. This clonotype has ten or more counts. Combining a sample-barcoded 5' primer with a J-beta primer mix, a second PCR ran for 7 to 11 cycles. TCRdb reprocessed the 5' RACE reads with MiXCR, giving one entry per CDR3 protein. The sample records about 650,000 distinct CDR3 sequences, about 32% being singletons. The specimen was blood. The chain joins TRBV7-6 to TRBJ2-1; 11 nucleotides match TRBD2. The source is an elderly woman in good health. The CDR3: CASSARLAGINNEQFF. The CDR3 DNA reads TGTGCCAGCAGCGCCCGACTAGCGGGGATAAACAATGAGCAGTTCTTC.